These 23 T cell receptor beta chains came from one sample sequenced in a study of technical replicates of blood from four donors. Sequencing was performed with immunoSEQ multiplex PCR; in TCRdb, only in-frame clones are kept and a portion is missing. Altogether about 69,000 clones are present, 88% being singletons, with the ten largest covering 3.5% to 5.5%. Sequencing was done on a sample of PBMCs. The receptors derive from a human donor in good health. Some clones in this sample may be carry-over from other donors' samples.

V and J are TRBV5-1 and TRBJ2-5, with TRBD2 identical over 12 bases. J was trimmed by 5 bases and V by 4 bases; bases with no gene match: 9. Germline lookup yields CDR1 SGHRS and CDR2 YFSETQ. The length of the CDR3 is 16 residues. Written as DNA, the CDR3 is TGCGCCAGCAGCAGTCTAGCGGGGGGGCAGTTGGAGACCCAGTACTTC. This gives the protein CASSSLAGGQLETQYF.

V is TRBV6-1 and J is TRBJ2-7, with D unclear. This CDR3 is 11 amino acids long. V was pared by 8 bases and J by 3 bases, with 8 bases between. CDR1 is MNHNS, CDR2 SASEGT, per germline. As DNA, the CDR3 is TGTGCCAGCGAGGAAGGCTACGAGCAGTACTTC. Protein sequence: CASEEGYEQYF.

The CDR3 DNA follows: TGCGCCAGCAGCTTGGAACTAGCTGGGGGGGAGCAGTTCTTC. Translated, it gives CASSLELAGGEQFF. V usage is TRBV5-1 and J usage is TRBJ2-1; D might be TRBD2 (6 bases). With 0 bases removed from V and 10 bases from J, the gap between germline ends came to 14 bases. Germline V lookup: CDR1 SGHRS, CDR2 YFSETQ. The CDR3 runs 14 residues.

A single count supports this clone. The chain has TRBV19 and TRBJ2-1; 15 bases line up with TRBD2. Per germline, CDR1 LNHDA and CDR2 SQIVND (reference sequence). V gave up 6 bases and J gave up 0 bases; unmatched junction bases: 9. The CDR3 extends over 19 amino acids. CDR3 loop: CASSPGLAGGLSSYNEQFF. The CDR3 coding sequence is TGTGCCAGTAGCCCGGGACTAGCGGGGGGCCTTAGCTCCTACAATGAGCAGTTCTTC.

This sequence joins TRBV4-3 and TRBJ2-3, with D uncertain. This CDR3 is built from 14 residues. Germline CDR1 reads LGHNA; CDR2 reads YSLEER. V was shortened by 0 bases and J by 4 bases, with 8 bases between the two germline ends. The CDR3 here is CASSQDLFSDTQYF. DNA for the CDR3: TGCGCCAGCAGCCAAGATCTATTTTCAGATACGCAGTATTTT.

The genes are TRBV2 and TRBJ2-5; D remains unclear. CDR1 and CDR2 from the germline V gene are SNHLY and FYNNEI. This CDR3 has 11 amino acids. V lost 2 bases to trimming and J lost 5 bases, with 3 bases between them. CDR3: CASSELETQYF. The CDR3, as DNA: TGTGCCAGCAGTGAACTGGAGACCCAGTACTTC.

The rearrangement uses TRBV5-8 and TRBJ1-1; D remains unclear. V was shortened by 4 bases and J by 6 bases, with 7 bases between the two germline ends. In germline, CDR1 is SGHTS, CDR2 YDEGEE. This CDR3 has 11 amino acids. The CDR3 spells CASSITAEAFF. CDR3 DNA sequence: TGTGCCAGCAGCATCACAGCTGAAGCTTTCTTT.

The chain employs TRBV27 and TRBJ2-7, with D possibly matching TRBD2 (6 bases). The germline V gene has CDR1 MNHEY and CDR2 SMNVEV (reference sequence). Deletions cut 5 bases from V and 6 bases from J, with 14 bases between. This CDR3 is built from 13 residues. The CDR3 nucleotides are TGTGCCAGCAGTCCGGGACTTCCTTCCGAGCAGTACTTC. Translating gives CASSPGLPSEQYF.

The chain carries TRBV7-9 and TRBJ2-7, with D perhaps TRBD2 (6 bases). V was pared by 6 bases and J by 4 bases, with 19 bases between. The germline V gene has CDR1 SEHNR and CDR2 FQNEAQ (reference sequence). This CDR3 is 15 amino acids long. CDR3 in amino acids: CASSPGGHLIYEQYF. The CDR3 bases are TGTGCCAGCAGTCCCGGGGGTCACCTTATATACGAGCAGTACTTC.

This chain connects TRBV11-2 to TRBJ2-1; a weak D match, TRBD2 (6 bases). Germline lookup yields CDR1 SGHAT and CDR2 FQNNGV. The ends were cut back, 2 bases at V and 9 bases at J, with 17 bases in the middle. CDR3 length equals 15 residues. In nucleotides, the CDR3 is TGTGCCAGCAGCTTAACTGGCGGATCCGGGGGTGAGCAGTTCTTC. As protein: CASSLTGGSGGEQFF.

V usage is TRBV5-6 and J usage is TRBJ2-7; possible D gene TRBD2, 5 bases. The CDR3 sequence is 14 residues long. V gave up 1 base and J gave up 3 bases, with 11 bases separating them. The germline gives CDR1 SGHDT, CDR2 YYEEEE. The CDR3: CASSLSGGRYEQYF. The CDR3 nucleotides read TGTGCCAGCAGCTTGTCCGGCGGGCGCTACGAGCAGTACTTC.

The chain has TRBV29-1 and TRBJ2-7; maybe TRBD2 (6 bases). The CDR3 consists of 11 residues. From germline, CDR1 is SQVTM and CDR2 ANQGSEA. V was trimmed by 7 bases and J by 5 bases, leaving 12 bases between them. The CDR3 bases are TGCAGCGGACTTGGGACTGACGAGCAGTACTTC. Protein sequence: CSGLGTDEQYF.

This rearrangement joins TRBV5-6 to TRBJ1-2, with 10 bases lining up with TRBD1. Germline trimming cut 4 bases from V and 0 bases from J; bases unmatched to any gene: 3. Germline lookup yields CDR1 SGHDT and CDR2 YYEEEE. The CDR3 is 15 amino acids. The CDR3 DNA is TGTGCCAGCAGCCCGGACAGGGGGGCTAACTATGGCTACACCTTC. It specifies CASSPDRGANYGYTF.

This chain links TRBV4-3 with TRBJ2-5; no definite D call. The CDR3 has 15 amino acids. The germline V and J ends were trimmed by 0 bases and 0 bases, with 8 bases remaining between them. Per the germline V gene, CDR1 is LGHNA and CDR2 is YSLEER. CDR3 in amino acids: CASSQEYKYQETQYF. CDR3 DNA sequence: TGCGCCAGCAGCCAAGAGTACAAGTACCAAGAGACCCAGTACTTC.

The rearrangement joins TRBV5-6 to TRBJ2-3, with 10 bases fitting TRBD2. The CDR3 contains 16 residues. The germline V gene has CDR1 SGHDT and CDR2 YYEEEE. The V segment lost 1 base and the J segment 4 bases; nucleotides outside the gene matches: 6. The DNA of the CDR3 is TGTGCCAGCAGCTTGCCGCTAGCGGGGGTGGCAGATACGCAGTATTTT. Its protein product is CASSLPLAGVADTQYF.

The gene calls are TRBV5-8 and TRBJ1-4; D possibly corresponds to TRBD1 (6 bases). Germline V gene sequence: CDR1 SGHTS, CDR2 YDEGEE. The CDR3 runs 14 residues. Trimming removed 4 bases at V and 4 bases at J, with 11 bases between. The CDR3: CASSAGQINEKLFF. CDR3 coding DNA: TGTGCCAGCAGCGCCGGACAGATTAATGAAAAACTGTTTTTT.

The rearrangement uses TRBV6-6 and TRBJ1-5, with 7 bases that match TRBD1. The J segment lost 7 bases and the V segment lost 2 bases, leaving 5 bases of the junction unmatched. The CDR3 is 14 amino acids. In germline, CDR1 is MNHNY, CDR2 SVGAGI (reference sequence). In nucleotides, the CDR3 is TGTGCCAGCAGTTACAACAGGGGAGACCAGCCCCAGCATTTT. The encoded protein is CASSYNRGDQPQHF.

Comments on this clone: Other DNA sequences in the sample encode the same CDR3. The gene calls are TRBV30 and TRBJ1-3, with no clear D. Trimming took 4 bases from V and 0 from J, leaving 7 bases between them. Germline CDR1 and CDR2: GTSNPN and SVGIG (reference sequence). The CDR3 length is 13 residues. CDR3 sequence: CAWTGSSGNTIYF. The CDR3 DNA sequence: TGTGCCTGGACAGGATCCTCTGGAAACACCATATATTTT.

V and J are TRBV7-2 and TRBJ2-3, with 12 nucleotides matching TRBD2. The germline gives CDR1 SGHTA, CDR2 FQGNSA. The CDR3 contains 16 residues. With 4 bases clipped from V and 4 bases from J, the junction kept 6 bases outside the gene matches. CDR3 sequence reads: CASSSLGTSGPDTQYF. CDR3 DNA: TGTGCCAGCAGCTCTCTGGGGACTAGCGGGCCAGATACGCAGTATTTT.

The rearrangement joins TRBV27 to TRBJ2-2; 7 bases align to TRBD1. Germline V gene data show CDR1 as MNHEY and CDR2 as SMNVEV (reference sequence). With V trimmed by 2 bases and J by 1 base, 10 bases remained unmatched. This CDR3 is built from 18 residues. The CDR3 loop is CASSLRVPPGGNTGELFF. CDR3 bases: TGTGCCAGCAGTTTACGTGTCCCACCAGGGGGGAACACCGGGGAGCTGTTTTTT.

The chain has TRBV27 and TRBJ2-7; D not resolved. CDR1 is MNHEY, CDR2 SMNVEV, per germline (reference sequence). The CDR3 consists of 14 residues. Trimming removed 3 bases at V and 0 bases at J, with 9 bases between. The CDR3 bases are TGTGCCAGCAGTTTTGCGCTAAGCTCCTACGAGCAGTACTTC. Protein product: CASSFALSSYEQYF.

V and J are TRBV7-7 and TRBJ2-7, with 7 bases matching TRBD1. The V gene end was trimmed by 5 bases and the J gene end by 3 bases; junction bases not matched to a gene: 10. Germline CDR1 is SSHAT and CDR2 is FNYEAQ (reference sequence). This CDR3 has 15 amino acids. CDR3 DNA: TGTGCCAGCAGCCCGGAGAGCGACAGGGTCTACGAGCAGTACTTC. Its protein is CASSPESDRVYEQYF. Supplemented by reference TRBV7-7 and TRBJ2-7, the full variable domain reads GAGVSQSPRYKVTKRGQDVTLRCDPISSHATLYWYQQALGQGPEFLTYFNYEAQPDKSGLPSDRFSAERPEGSISTLTIQRTEQRDSAMYRCASSPESDRVYEQYFGPGTRLTVT.

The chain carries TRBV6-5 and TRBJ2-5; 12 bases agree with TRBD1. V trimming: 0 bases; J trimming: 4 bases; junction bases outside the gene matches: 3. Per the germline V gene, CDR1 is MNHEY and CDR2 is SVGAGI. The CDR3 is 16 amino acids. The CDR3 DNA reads TGTGCCAGCAGTTACTCGGGGACAGGGGGCGGAGAGACCCAGTACTTC. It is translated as CASSYSGTGGGETQYF.